This T cell receptor (beta chain) is drawn from a study of cytomegalovirus exposure and HLA in healthy donors (TCRdb year 2017). As for the study more broadly: A later analysis indicated that the roughly 130 validation repertoires were generated on the platform also employed for the approximately 690 repertoires of the first cohort. The study was designed to test whether signatures of past pathogen exposure could be identified by cataloging public T cell receptors. Besides the first cohort of 666 subjects, a separate validation cohort made up of over a hundred different subjects was used. To predict cytomegalovirus infection status, the study brought together high-throughput TCR immunosequencing, statistical association of individual TCRs with disease status, and machine learning. The investigation overall reported the following: In both the original and validation cohorts, the classifier was reported to diagnose cytomegalovirus status with high specificity and sensitivity. Three of the identified cytomegalovirus-associated TCR beta chains were confirmed in vitro to be specific for cytomegalovirus antigens. The study listed 164 TCR beta chains as associated with cytomegalovirus. The authors suggested that the approach could potentially be extended to other disease states and immunological phenotypes. All 120 or so repertoires were used to score co-occurrence in the validation cohort in a later analysis, because that analysis had no HLA typing for the cohort. In a later analysis, TCRs clustered in the first cohort were found to also tend to co-occur in the approximately 120 validation repertoires, with 94% of cluster scores above 0. Across donors, most TCR sequences were observed very rarely, whereas some public TCRs were present in many individuals.

Libraries were built with the immunoSEQ multiplex PCR assay. In the authors' own workflow: To diagnose cytomegalovirus status from the catalog of TCR beta chain sequences, a statistical classification framework was built. TCRdb took this table from immuneACCESS and kept in-frame rearrangements with V and J called. Such tables lack part of the clones; where checked against another copy, unresolved V genes explain under half of the gap, and the rest is unexplained. That table is the source of V, J and clone size, and D and trimming were worked out from the DNA. The sample yields tens of thousands of clones; roughly 94% were counted once. The top ten hold around 1.9% of the sample. V lost 0 bases and J lost 7 bases, and the count of bases not matched to a germline gene is 12. CDR1 and CDR2, looked up from the germline V gene (reference sequence), are LNHNV and YYDKDF. Including cysteine and phenylalanine, the CDR3 has 18 amino acids. Just the 54-base CDR3 DNA is kept, in frame starting at base 1.

The donors were included in the validation cohort of roughly 120 subjects, a group kept apart from the roughly 680-subject first cohort. This clone was picked up one time. Its binding antigen is unknown. No qualities accompany the bases; no much larger clone lies one base away. The sequencing input was PBMCs. The clonotype originates from a woman between 18 and 29 years old in good health and CMV-seropositive. The rearranged segments are TRBV15 and TRBJ1-4, and TRBD1 aligns with 9 junction nucleotides. The CDR3 amino acid sequence is: CATSRDWDNRGLREKLFF. In nucleotide form, the sequence is TGTGCCACCAGCAGAGATTGGGATAACAGGGGGCTACGTGAAAAACTGTTTTTT.